The T cell receptor (beta chain) described here comes from a study of CD8 T cells in ankylosing spondylitis. This clonotype was observed at least ten times. Its antigen is still unknown. The CDR3 consists of 16 residues. V lost 7 bases to trimming and J lost 7 bases; unmatched junction nucleotides: 13. The germline CDR1 and CDR2 sequences are MNHEY and SMNVEV (reference sequence). Whole-study findings and limits: Matched ankylosing spondylitis synovial fluid reportedly showed significant enrichment of disease-linked clones. The study identified a TCR beta motif of under 10 highly homologous variants that appeared characteristic of ankylosing spondylitis blood. Disease-linked clones bore a CD8+ phenotype and were relatively rare in peripheral blood.

Preparation of TCR beta libraries was done by quantitative 5'-RACE with molecular barcodes. Each CDR3 protein is one row after TCRdb ran MiXCR on the 5' RACE reads. The table has about 90,000 distinct CDR3 sequences, roughly 9% seen once. Sequenced input: blood, either unsorted or a sorted T cell fraction (not recorded which). The chain employs TRBV27 and TRBJ2-2, with 9 bases matching TRBD2. This receptor was taken from a male donor with ankylosing spondylitis. CDR3: CASKLSGRTVVGELFF. Here the CDR3 DNA reads TGTGCCAGCAAACTTAGCGGGAGAACGGTTGTCGGGGAGCTGTTTTTT.